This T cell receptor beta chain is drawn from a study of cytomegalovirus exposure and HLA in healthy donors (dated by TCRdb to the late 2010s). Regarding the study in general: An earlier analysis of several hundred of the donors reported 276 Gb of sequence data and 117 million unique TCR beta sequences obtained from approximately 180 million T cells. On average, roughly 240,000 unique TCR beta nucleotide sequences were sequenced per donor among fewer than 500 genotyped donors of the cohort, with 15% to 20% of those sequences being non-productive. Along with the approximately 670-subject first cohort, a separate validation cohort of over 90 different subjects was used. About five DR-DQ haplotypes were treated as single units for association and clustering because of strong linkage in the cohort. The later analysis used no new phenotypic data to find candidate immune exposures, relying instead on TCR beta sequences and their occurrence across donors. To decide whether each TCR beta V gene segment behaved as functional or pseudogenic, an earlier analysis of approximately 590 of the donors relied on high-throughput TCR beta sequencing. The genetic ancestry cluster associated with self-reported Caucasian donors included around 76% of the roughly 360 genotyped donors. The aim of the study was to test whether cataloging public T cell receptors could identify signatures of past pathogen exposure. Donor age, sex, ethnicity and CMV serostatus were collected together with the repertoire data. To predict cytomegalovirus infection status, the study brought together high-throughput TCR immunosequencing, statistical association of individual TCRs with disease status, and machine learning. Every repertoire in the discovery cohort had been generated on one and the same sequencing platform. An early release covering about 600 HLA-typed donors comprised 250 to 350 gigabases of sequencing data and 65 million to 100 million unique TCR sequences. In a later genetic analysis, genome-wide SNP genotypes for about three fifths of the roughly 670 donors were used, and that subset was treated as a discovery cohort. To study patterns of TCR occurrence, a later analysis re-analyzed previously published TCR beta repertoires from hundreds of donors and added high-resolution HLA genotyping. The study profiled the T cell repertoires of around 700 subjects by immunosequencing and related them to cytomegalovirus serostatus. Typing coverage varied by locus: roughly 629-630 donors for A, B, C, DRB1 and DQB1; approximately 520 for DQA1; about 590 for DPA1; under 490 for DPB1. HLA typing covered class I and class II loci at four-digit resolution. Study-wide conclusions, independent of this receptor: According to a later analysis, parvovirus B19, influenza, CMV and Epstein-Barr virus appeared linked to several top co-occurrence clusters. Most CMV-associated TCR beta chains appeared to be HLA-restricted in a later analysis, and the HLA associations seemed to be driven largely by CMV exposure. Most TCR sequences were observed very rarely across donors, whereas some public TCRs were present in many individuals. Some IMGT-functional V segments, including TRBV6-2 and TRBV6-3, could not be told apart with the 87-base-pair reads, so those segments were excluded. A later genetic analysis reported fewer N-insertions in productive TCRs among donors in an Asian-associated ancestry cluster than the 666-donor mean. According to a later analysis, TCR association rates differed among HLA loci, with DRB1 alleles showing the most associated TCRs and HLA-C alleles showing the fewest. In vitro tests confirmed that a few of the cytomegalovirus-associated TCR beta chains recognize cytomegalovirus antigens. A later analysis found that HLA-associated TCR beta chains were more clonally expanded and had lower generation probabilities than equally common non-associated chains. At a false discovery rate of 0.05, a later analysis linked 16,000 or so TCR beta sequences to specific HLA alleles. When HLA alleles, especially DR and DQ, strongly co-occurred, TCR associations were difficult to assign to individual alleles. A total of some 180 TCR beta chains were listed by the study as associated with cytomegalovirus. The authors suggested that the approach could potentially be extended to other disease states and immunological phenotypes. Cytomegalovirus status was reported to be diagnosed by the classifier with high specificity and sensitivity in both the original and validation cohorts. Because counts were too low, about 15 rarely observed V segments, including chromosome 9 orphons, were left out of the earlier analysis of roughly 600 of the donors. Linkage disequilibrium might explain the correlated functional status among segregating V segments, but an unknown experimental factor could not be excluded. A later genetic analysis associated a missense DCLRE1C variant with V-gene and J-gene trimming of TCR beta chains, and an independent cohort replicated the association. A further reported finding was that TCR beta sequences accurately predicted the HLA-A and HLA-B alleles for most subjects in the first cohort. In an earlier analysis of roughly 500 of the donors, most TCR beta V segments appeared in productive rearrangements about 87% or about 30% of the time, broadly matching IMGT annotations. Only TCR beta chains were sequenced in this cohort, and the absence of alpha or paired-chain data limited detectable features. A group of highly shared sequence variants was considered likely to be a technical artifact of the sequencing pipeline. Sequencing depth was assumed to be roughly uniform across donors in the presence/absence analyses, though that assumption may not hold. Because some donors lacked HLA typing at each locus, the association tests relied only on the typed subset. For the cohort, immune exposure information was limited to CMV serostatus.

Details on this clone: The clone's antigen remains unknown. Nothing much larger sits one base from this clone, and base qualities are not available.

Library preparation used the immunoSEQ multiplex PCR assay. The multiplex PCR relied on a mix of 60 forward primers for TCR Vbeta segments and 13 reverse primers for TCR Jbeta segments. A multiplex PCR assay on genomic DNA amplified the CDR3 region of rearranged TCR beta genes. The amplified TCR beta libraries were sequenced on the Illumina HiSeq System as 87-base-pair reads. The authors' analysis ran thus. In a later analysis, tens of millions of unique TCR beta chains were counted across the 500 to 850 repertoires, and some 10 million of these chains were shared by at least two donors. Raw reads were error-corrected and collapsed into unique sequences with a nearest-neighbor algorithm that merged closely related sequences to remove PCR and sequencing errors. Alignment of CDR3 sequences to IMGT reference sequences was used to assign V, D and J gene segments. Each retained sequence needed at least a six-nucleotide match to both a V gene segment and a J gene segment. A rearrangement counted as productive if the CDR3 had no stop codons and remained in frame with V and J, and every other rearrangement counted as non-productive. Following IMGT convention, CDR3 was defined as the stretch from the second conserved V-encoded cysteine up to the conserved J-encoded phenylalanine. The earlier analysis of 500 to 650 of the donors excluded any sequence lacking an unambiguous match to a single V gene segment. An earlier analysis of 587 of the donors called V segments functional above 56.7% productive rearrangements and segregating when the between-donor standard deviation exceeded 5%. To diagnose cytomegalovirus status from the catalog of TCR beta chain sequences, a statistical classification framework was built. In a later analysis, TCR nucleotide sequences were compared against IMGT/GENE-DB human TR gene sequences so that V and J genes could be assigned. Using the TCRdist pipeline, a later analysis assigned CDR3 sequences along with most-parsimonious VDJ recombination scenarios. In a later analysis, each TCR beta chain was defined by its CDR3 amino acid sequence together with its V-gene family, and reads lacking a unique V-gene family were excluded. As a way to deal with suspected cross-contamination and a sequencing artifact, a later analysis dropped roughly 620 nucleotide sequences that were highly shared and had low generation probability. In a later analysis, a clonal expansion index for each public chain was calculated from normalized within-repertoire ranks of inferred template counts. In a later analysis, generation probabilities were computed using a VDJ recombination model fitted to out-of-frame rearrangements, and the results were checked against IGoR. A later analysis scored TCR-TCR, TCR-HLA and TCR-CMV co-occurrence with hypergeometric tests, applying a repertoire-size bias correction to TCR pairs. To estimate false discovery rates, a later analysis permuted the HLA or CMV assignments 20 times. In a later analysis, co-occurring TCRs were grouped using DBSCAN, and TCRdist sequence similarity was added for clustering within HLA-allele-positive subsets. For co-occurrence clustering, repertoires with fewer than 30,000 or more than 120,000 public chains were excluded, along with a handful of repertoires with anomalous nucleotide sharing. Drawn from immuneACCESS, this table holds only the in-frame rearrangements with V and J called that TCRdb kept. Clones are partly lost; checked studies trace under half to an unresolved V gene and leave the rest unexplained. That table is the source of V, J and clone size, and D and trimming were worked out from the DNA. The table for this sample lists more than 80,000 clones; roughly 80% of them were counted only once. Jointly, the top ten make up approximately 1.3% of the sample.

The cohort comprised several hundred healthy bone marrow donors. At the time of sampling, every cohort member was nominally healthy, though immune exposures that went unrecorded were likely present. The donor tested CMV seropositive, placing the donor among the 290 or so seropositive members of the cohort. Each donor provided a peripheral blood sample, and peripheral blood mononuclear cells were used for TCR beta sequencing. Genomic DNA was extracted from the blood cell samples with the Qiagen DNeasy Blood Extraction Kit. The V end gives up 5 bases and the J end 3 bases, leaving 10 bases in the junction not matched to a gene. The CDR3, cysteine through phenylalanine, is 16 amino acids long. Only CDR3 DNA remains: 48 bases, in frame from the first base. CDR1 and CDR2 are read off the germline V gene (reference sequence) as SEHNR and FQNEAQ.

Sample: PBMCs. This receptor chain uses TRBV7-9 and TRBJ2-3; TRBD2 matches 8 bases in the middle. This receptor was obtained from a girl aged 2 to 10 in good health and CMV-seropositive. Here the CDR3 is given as CASSPTSGRGTDTQYF. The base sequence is TGTGCCAGCAGCCCAACTAGCGGTCGCGGGACAGATACGCAGTATTTT.